The 30 T cell receptor beta chains below were found in one sample sequenced in a study of Ad26.COV2.S vaccination and SARS-CoV-2 variants. As to treatment: around 19 received Ad26.COV2.S at low or high dose, single or two shots; roughly 5 received placebo; per-sample allocation not given. Day 63 following the first vaccine or placebo injection was when the samples were taken. The method was immunoSEQ multiplex PCR; TCRdb's version includes in-frame clones alone and lacks a portion of them. The sample lists approximately 420,000 clones, around 89% seen once, with 3.6% in the top ten. The source was peripheral blood, collected in a trial of Ad26.COV2.S vaccine versus placebo. These receptor sequences come from a person aged 18-60 years who received the Ad26.COV2.S COVID-19 vaccine or a placebo.

The chain links TRBV7-2 to TRBJ2-7; 8 nucleotides line up with TRBD1. Per germline, CDR1 SGHTA and CDR2 FQGNSA. The length of the CDR3 is 16 residues. J was trimmed by 1 base and V by 3 bases; bases with no gene match: 8. The CDR3 coding sequence is TGTGCCAGCAGCTTGACCGGGACAGGAGTTTCCTACGAGCAGTACTTC. This translates into CASSLTGTGVSYEQYF.

This chain links TRBV4-3 with TRBJ1-2; perhaps TRBD1 as D (6 bases). The CDR3 has 15 residues. Deletions cut 4 bases from V and 8 bases from J, with 20 bases between. Germline CDR1 LGHNA, CDR2 YSLEER. CDR3 in DNA: TGCGCCAGCAGCCCGAGGAGGGGGGGGCTAGGAGGCTACACCTTC. Its translation: CASSPRRGGLGGYTF.

This chain uses TRBV9 with TRBJ2-3; the D gene is possibly TRBD1 (5 bases). This CDR3 comprises 14 residues. Germline V CDR1 and CDR2: SGDLS, YYNGEE. Trimming removed 1 base from V and 8 bases from J, with 14 bases in between. The CDR3 bases are TGTGCCAGCAGCGTAAAGGGGCGAGGTGGTACGCAGTATTTT. The encoded protein is CASSVKGRGGTQYF. The full variable domain, rest sourced from reference TRBV9 and TRBJ2-3, is DSGVTQTPKHLITATGQRVTLRCSPRSGDLSVYWYQQSLDQGLQFLIQYYNGEERAKGNILERFSAQQFPDLHSELNLSSLELGDSALYFCASSVKGRGGTQYFGPGTRLTVL.

The chain is built from TRBV14 and TRBJ1-1; D unclear. The V and J ends lost 1 base and 0 bases respectively, with 6 bases between them. CDR3 size: 14 residues. The germline V gene encodes CDR1 SGHDN and CDR2 FVKESK. The CDR3 sequence: CASSQGPMNTEAFF. DNA for the CDR3: TGTGCCAGCAGCCAAGGACCTATGAACACTGAAGCTTTCTTT.

The rearrangement links TRBV4-2 to TRBJ2-7, with TRBD1 identical over 9 bases. Trimming removed 5 bases from V and 6 bases from J; junction bases left unmatched: 8. This CDR3 has 14 amino acids. Per germline, CDR1 LGHNA and CDR2 YNFKEQ. The CDR3 nucleotides read TGTGCCAGCAGCGGACAGGGGACAAGTGGCGAGCAGTACTTC. Its protein is CASSGQGTSGEQYF.

CDR3 DNA sequence: TGTGCCAGCAGCTTAAGGGCGGACACGGGGGCCGAGACCCAGTACTTC. This encodes CASSLRADTGAETQYF. The rearrangement uses TRBV7-8 and TRBJ2-5, with D possibly being TRBD1 or TRBD2 (6 bases each). Looked up from germline, CDR1 is SGHVS and CDR2 is FQNEAQ. The CDR3 contains 16 residues. V was clipped by 2 bases and J by 5 bases, with 18 bases between them.

This chain links TRBV7-2 with TRBJ1-1, with D possibly TRBD1 on 5 matching bases. The CDR3 runs to 14 residues. Trimming left V 6 bases short and J 1 base short, with 12 bases between. Germline assignment: CDR1 SGHTA and CDR2 FQGNSA. The CDR3 DNA is TGTGCCAGCAGGGGGGGACTATCGAACACTGAAGCTTTCTTT. This encodes CASRGGLSNTEAFF.

This clone was recorded at least ten times. This chain uses TRBV30 with TRBJ1-5; D uncertain. The CDR3 length is 11 residues. Trimming took off 3 bases at V and 3 bases at J, with 3 bases between the two ends. From germline, CDR1 is GTSNPN and CDR2 SVGIG (reference sequence). The CDR3 coding sequence is TGTGCCTGGAGGGACAATCAGCCCCAGCATTTT. Encoded protein: CAWRDNQPQHF.

The CDR3 DNA is TGCGCCAGCAGCCCCTTAGGCACTGAAGCTTTCTTT. Protein sequence: CASSPLGTEAFF. V is TRBV4-1 and J is TRBJ1-1; D gene ambiguous. Germline loops: CDR1 MGHRA, CDR2 YSYEKL. Trimming removed 4 bases from V and 4 bases from J, with 7 bases in between. The CDR3 consists of 12 residues.

The chain employs TRBV27 and TRBJ2-2; the match to TRBD2 covers 7 bases. This CDR3 region has 14 residues. Looked up from germline, CDR1 is MNHEY and CDR2 is SMNVEV (reference sequence). V dropped 2 bases and J dropped 3; count of bases not matched to a gene: 0. The CDR3 nucleotides read TGTGCCAGCAGTTTACGGGGGGACACCGGGGAGCTGTTTTTT. It translates to CASSLRGDTGELFF.

This chain connects TRBV6-5 to TRBJ2-2; D is perhaps TRBD1 or TRBD2 (6 bases each). V lost 7 bases and J lost 6, with 9 bases in between. This CDR3 comprises 12 residues. CDR1 and CDR2 from the germline V gene are MNHEY and SVGAGI. CDR3: CASTGGPGELFF. The CDR3 coding sequence is TGTGCCAGCACCGGGGGCCCCGGGGAGCTGTTTTTT.

The chain employs TRBV2 and TRBJ1-4; 7 bases fit TRBD1. This CDR3 comprises 14 residues. Germline CDR1 and CDR2: SNHLY and FYNNEI. Trimming at V came to 10 bases and at J to 8 bases, leaving 13 bases not matched to a gene. CDR3 DNA: TGTGCCACCAAGATTGACAGGGACCGGGAAAAACTGTTTTTT. Its translation: CATKIDRDREKLFF.

On this clone: Other DNA sequences in this sample translate to the same CDR3. The chain is built from TRBV7-2 and TRBJ2-7, with TRBD2 matching 10 bases. The CDR3 runs 14 residues. The germline gives CDR1 SGHTA, CDR2 FQGNSA. Trimming took 2 bases from V and 4 from J; bases not matched to a gene: 2. The chain's CDR3 is CASSLSGGAYEQYF. DNA for the CDR3: TGTGCCAGCAGCTTAAGCGGGGGGGCGTACGAGCAGTACTTC.

The chain couples TRBV7-2 to TRBJ2-2; 8 positions match TRBD1. The V gene's germline CDR1 is SGHTA and CDR2 FQGNSA. This CDR3 is 20 amino acids long. V lost 0 bases to trimming and J lost 2 bases; unmatched junction nucleotides: 14. The CDR3 DNA follows: TGTGCCAGCAGCTTAGCAGGAGTGGGCAGGGGGCGTTCTAACACCGGGGAGCTGTTTTTT. Translated, it gives CASSLAGVGRGRSNTGELFF.

This sequence joins TRBV10-3 and TRBJ1-3, with D uncertain. Germline-derived CDR1 and CDR2 are ENHRY and SYGVKD. This CDR3 has 15 amino acids. The V gene lost 0 bases and the J gene lost 0 bases, with 6 bases spanning the gap. The CDR3 here is CAISESGGSGNTIYF. In DNA, the CDR3 is TGTGCCATCAGTGAGTCGGGTGGCTCTGGAAACACCATATATTTT.

V and J are TRBV28 and TRBJ2-7; D may match TRBD1 or TRBD2 (5 bases each). The CDR3 totals 15 residues. Germline-derived CDR1 and CDR2 are MDHEN and SYDVKM. Deletions cut 4 bases from V and 7 bases from J, with 20 bases between. The CDR3 nucleotides are TGTGCCAGCAGTTACCCGGGACGAGGCATTGGAGAGCAGTACTTC. Amino acid sequence: CASSYPGRGIGEQYF.

The chain uses TRBV4-1 and TRBJ1-2, with a possible D match to TRBD1 (5 bases). Germline V gene sequence: CDR1 MGHRA, CDR2 YSYEKL. V lost 4 bases to trimming and J lost 5 bases, with 17 bases between them. The CDR3 totals 15 residues. The DNA of the CDR3 is TGCGCCAGCAGCCCAGGGTTGTTGCAGGGATATGGCTACACCTTC. It yields the protein CASSPGLLQGYGYTF.

The chain carries TRBV6-5 and TRBJ2-5, with a weak D call TRBD1 (5 bases). Germline assignment: CDR1 MNHEY and CDR2 SVGAGI. V was cut by 8 bases and J by 5 bases, with 12 bases left in between. This CDR3 has 12 amino acids. CDR3: CASGRGYETQYF. The CDR3 DNA reads TGTGCCAGCGGAAGGGGATACGAGACCCAGTACTTC.

The chain carries TRBV28 and TRBJ1-5; perhaps TRBD1 as D (5 bases). The CDR3 consists of 14 residues. Germline V gene data show CDR1 as MDHEN and CDR2 as SYDVKM. The V and J ends lost 5 bases and 7 bases respectively, with 15 bases between them. In DNA, the CDR3 is TGTGCCAGCAGTCAAACAGGTCGCTTCCAGCCCCAGCATTTT. It codes for CASSQTGRFQPQHF.

The chain has TRBV4-1 and TRBJ2-7, with 10 bases fitting TRBD1. The CDR3 totals 16 residues. Germline values: CDR1 MGHRA, CDR2 YSYEKL. V lost 4 bases, J lost 3 bases, and 9 bases stayed unmatched. The DNA for the CDR3 is TGCGCCAGCAGCCCGGGCCGAGACAGGGGGCACTACGAGCAGTACTTC. Protein sequence: CASSPGRDRGHYEQYF.

The chain uses TRBV6-5 and TRBJ1-5; weak D call: TRBD1 (6 bases). Looked up from germline, CDR1 is MNHEY and CDR2 is SVGAGI. V was clipped by 8 bases and J by 4 bases, with 15 bases between them. This CDR3 region has 14 residues. CDR3 loop: CASAGAGVNQPQHF. DNA of the CDR3: TGTGCCAGCGCAGGGGCGGGGGTTAATCAGCCCCAGCATTTT.

This chain links TRBV5-1 with TRBJ1-1, with D possibly being TRBD1 (5 bases). The V gene's germline CDR1 is SGHRS and CDR2 YFSETQ. The CDR3 spans 13 residues. V was cut by 0 bases and J by 10 bases, with 13 bases left in between. CDR3 nucleotides: TGCGCCAGCAGCTTGGACGGCAGGGATGCAGCTTTCTTT. It translates to CASSLDGRDAAFF.

The rearrangement uses TRBV5-1 and TRBJ1-2, with D unclear. V was trimmed by 0 bases and J by 1 base, leaving 19 bases between them. The CDR3 length is 18 residues. Germline loops: CDR1 SGHRS, CDR2 YFSETQ. Written as DNA, the CDR3 is TGCGCCAGCAGCTTGGACGTGAGAGCGGGGAGTTATAACTATGGCTACACCTTC. This gives the protein CASSLDVRAGSYNYGYTF.

The J gene is TRBJ1-4, the V gene TRBV4-1; D not certain. Germline values: CDR1 MGHRA, CDR2 YSYEKL. V lost 4 bases to trimming and J lost 3 bases, with 9 bases between them. The CDR3 sequence is 14 residues long. CDR3 nucleotides: TGCGCCAGCAGCCCAGAGCCATCTAATGAAAAACTGTTTTTT. Residues: CASSPEPSNEKLFF.

The chain combines TRBV6-1 with TRBJ2-2, with TRBD2 as a possible D gene (7 bases). CDR3 size: 15 residues. Trimming pared 1 base from V and 7 bases from J, leaving 13 bases between. Germline V gene sequence: CDR1 MNHNS, CDR2 SASEGT. The CDR3 DNA reads TGTGCCAGCAGTGAAGGGGAGGGGGAGGTCGGGGAGCTGTTTTTT. The encoded protein is CASSEGEGEVGELFF.

The chain joins TRBV9 to TRBJ2-7; 9 bases are a match to TRBD1. V lost 3 bases, J lost 2 bases, and 6 bases stayed unmatched. Germline assignment: CDR1 SGDLS and CDR2 YYNGEE. CDR3 size: 15 residues. The CDR3 nucleotides are TGTGCCAGCAGCGAGGGGACAGGGTCTCCCTACGAGCAGTACTTC. Its translation is CASSEGTGSPYEQYF.

In its sample, this clone was seen once. The V call is TRBV5-6, the J call TRBJ2-1; D not resolved. The CDR3 has 14 residues. The V gene's germline CDR1 is SGHDT and CDR2 YYEEEE. Trimming took off 0 bases at V and 8 bases at J, with 12 bases between the two ends. CDR3 DNA sequence: TGTGCCAGCAGCTTGGTGGTCGATTCCGATGAGCAGTTCTTC. Protein sequence: CASSLVVDSDEQFF. Full variable domain (remainder filled in from reference TRBV5-6 and TRBJ2-1): DAGVTQSPTHLIKTRGQQVTLRCSPKSGHDTVSWYQQALGQGPQFIFQYYEEEERQRGNFPDRFSGHQFPNYSSELNVNALLLGDSALYLCASSLVVDSDEQFFGPGTRLTVL.

The rearrangement uses TRBV7-3 and TRBJ1-3, with D perhaps matching TRBD1 (5 bases). Germline V gene sequence: CDR1 SGHTA, CDR2 FQGTGA. V lost 4 bases and J 0 bases, leaving 10 bases between the germline ends. The CDR3 length is 15 residues. The CDR3 spells CASSWGTGSGNTIYF. The CDR3 DNA follows: TGTGCCAGCAGCTGGGGGACCGGCTCTGGAAACACCATATATTTT.

J is TRBJ2-3 and V is TRBV24-1; D not resolved. CDR3 size: 13 residues. Germline V CDR1 and CDR2: KGHDR, SFDVKD. The V gene lost 5 bases and the J gene lost 0 bases, with 5 bases spanning the gap. CDR3 region: CATSGTSTDTQYF. CDR3 in DNA: TGTGCCACCAGTGGCACAAGCACAGATACGCAGTATTTT.

The chain links TRBV10-3 to TRBJ2-2; D unresolved. CDR3 length: 14 amino acids. The V gene lost 4 bases and the J gene lost 0 bases, with 6 bases spanning the gap. CDR1 is ENHRY and CDR2 is SYGVKD in the germline V gene. The CDR3 spells CAISVDPNTGELFF. CDR3 nucleotides: TGTGCCATCAGTGTTGACCCGAACACCGGGGAGCTGTTTTTT.